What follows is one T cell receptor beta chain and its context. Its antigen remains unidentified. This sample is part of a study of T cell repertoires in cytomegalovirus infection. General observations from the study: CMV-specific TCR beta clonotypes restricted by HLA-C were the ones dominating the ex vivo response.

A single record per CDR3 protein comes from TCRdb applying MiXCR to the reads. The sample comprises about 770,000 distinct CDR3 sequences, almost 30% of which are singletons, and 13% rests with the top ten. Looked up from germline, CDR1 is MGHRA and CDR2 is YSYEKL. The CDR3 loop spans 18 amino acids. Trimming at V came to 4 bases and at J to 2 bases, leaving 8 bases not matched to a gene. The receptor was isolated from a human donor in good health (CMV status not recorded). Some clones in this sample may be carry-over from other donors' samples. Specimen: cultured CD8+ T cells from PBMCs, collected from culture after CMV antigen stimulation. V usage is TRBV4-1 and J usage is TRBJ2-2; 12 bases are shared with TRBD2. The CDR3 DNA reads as TGCGCCAGCAGCCTGGTGCTAGCGGGGGGGCCTAACACCGGGGAGCTGTTTTTT. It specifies CASSLVLAGGPNTGELFF.